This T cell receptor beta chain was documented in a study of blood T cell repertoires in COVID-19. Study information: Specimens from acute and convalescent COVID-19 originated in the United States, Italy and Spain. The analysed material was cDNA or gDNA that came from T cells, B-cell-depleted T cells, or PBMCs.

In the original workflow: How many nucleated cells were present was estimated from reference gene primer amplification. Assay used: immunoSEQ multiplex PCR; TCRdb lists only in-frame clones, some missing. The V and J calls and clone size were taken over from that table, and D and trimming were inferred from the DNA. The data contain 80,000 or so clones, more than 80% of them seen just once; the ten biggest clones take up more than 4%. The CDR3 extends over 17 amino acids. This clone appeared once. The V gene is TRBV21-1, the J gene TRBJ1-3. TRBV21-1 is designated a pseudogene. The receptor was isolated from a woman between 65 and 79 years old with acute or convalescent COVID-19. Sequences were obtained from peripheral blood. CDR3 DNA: TGTGCCAGCAGCAAAGTGGAGGGGCGGCTCTCTGGAAACACCATATATTTT. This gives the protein CASSKVEGRLSGNTIYF.